A single sample is the source of the 17 T cell receptor beta chains below, sequenced in a study of identical twins. Using its own MiXCR run on the 5' RACE reads, TCRdb lists one record per CDR3 protein. This table holds approximately 700,000 distinct CDR3 sequences, 5.5% to 6.5% found once. The material sequenced was naive T cells sorted from blood. The receptors stem from a man aged 18 to 29 in good health.

In its sample, this clonotype was seen many times. The chain joins TRBV7-8 to TRBJ1-5, with 10 bases fitting TRBD1. Trimming took 5 bases from V and 13 from J; bases not matched to a gene: 5. The germline gives CDR1 SGHVS, CDR2 FQNEAQ. The CDR3 covers 12 residues. The CDR3 loop reads CASSPGTGVQHF. Here the CDR3 DNA reads TGTGCCAGCAGCCCCGGGACAGGGGTACAGCATTTT.

This sequence joins TRBV12-3 or TRBV12-4 and TRBJ1-3; D call uncertain. This CDR3 has 16 amino acids. The germline V and J ends were trimmed by 3 bases and 0 bases, with 12 bases remaining between them. CDR3 sequence (DNA): TGTGCCAGCAGTTTCGGACTGCCGTCCTCTGGAAACACCATATATTTT. This translates into CASSFGLPSSGNTIYF.

At least ten counts were recorded for this clonotype. The rearrangement joins TRBV20-1 to TRBJ2-1; perhaps D is TRBD1 or TRBD2 (7 bases each). CDR1 and CDR2 (germline): DFQATT, SNEGSKA (reference sequence). The V gene lost 7 bases and the J gene lost 8 bases, with 15 bases spanning the gap. This CDR3 has 12 amino acids. CDR3 protein: CSVSRGGDEQFF. In DNA form, the CDR3 reads TGCAGTGTCAGCAGGGGGGGCGATGAGCAGTTCTTC.

V usage is TRBV28 and J usage is TRBJ2-7; the D call may be TRBD1 or TRBD2 (6 bases each). Trimming took 4 bases from V and 3 from J, leaving 10 bases between them. The CDR3 covers 13 residues. Germline CDR1 reads MDHEN; CDR2 reads SYDVKM. The DNA for the CDR3 is TGTGCCAGCAGTTGGAGGGGGGACTACGAGCAGTACTTC. It specifies CASSWRGDYEQYF. The full variable domain, rest sourced from reference TRBV28 and TRBJ2-7, is DVKVTQSSRYLVKRTGEKVFLECVQDMDHENMFWYRQDPGLGLRLIYFSYDVKMKEKGDIPEGYSVSREKKERFSLILESASTNQTSMYLCASSWRGDYEQYFGPGTRLTVT.

There are many counts of this clonotype. This chain connects TRBV15 to TRBJ2-3, with TRBD1 as a possible D gene (6 bases). The germline gives CDR1 LNHNV, CDR2 YYDKDF (reference sequence). This CDR3 has 14 residues. V shed 4 bases and J shed 2 bases, with 10 bases lying between them. The CDR3 here is CATSKDSNTDTQYF. The CDR3 DNA sequence: TGTGCCACCAGCAAGGACAGTAACACAGATACGCAGTATTTT.

This clonotype was detected many times. The chain uses TRBV6-4 and TRBJ2-2, with a weak D call TRBD1 (6 bases). Germline V gene data show CDR1 as MRHNA and CDR2 as SNTAGT. The V and J ends lost 7 bases and 0 bases respectively, with 18 bases between them. This CDR3 is 17 amino acids long. This CDR3 is CASKPRDKISNTGELFF. CDR3 bases: TGTGCCAGCAAGCCCCGGGACAAGATATCGAACACCGGGGAGCTGTTTTTT.

This clonotype has just a few counts. The rearrangement uses TRBV5-1 and TRBJ2-3; a weak D match, TRBD2 (5 bases). V was cut by 2 bases and J by 6 bases, with 19 bases left in between. There are 16 residues in the CDR3. Germline V gene lookup returns CDR1 SGHRS and CDR2 YFSETQ. The CDR3 region has the DNA TGCGCCAGCAGCTTTATTATGGGAGTTGAGGCGGATACGCAGTATTTT. It translates to CASSFIMGVEADTQYF.

This clonotype has a count of ten or more. V gene TRBV24-1 combines with J gene TRBJ2-2; no definite D call. V was clipped by 2 bases and J by 7 bases, with 4 bases between them. The CDR3 contains 12 residues. Germline CDR1 and CDR2: KGHDR and SFDVKD. The CDR3 DNA reads as TGTGCCACCAGTGATTCTCGCGGGGAGCTGTTTTTT. It translates to CATSDSRGELFF.

This clonotype came up many times. This chain joins TRBV4-1 and TRBJ2-1; TRBD2 aligns across 12 bases. Trimming removed 1 base from V and 4 bases from J; junction bases left unmatched: 5. CDR3 length: 17 amino acids. CDR1 and CDR2 (germline): MGHRA, YSYEKL. DNA for the CDR3: TGCGCCAGCAGCCAAGCAACCCTAGCGGGAGGGTACAATGAGCAGTTCTTC. Translating it yields CASSQATLAGGYNEQFF.

The V gene is TRBV6-5, the J gene TRBJ2-7; TRBD2 agrees at 8 bases. This CDR3 contains 16 residues. The V segment lost 0 bases and the J segment 2 bases; nucleotides outside the gene matches: 6. Germline V gives CDR1 MNHEY, CDR2 SVGAGI. The CDR3: CASSYSIAGTPYEQYF. CDR3 bases: TGTGCCAGCAGTTACTCTATAGCGGGAACCCCCTACGAGCAGTACTTC.

This clonotype was counted at least ten times. This chain links TRBV24-1 with TRBJ1-1; no firm D call. Trimming pared 0 bases from V and 5 bases from J, leaving 6 bases between. The CDR3 runs 13 residues. Germline CDR1 KGHDR, CDR2 SFDVKD. DNA of the CDR3: TGTGCCACCAGTGATTTGACGAGTACTGAAGCTTTCTTT. Residues: CATSDLTSTEAFF.

J is TRBJ2-5 and V is TRBV6-1; perhaps TRBD1 as D (5 bases). The CDR3 length is 13 residues. V was clipped by 7 bases and J by 2 bases, with 11 bases between them. Germline values: CDR1 MNHNS, CDR2 SASEGT. As DNA, the CDR3 is TGTGCCAGCAACCCGACAGCACAAGAGACCCAGTACTTC. It specifies CASNPTAQETQYF.

This chain connects TRBV19 to TRBJ1-4; no reliable D call. CDR3 length: 14 amino acids. The germline gives CDR1 LNHDA, CDR2 SQIVND (reference sequence). V lost 6 bases and J 0 bases, leaving 8 bases between the germline ends. In DNA form, the CDR3 reads TGTGCCAGTAGACAGAGAACAACTAATGAAAAACTGTTTTTT. Translating gives CASRQRTTNEKLFF.

The chain joins TRBV12-3 or TRBV12-4 to TRBJ2-5; TRBD1 agrees at 8 bases. V shed 6 bases, J shed 7 bases, and the junction held 10 bases outside the gene matches. The CDR3 has 14 residues. The CDR3 DNA follows: TGTGCCAGCAGGGCGACAGGGGCGTTAGGGACCCAGTACTTC. It encodes CASRATGALGTQYF.

This clonotype appeared many times. The chain is built from TRBV5-1 and TRBJ2-1; no clear D gene. The V end was cut by 4 bases, the J end by 7 bases, with 21 bases between. The germline gives CDR1 SGHRS, CDR2 YFSETQ. This CDR3 has 16 residues. In DNA form, the CDR3 reads TGCGCCAGCAGCATCGGGCCACAGATGGATCTGAATGAGCAGTTCTTC. It encodes CASSIGPQMDLNEQFF.

Concerning this clonotype: Without the conserved terminal phenylalanine or tryptophan, this CDR3 likely stems from a read error. This chain uses TRBV14 with TRBJ1-1, with 7 bases lining up with TRBD1. V gave up 4 bases and J gave up 1 base; unmatched junction bases: 0. CDR1 and CDR2 from the germline V gene are SGHDN and FVKESK. This CDR3 is 13 amino acids long. The CDR3 sequence: CASSRDRNTEAFI. Here the CDR3 DNA reads TGTGCCAGCAGCCGGGACAGGAACACTGAAGCTTTCATT.

This chain uses TRBV20-1 with TRBJ2-3; D gene ambiguous. The ends were cut back, 3 bases at V and 4 bases at J, with 8 bases in the middle. The germline V gene has CDR1 DFQATT and CDR2 SNEGSKA (reference sequence). CDR3 length: 12 residues. CDR3 bases: TGCAGTGCTAGTATCGTAGCAGATACGCAGTATTTT. Its translation is CSASIVADTQYF.